The TCR beta chain under discussion was sequenced for a study of graft-versus-host responses after intestinal transplantation. The CDR3 totals 13 residues. Germline V gene lookup returns CDR1 SGHVS and CDR2 FNYEAQ. V was shortened by 1 base and J by 14 bases, with 15 bases between the two germline ends. As to this clone: As yet, its antigen is unknown.

Clones were sequenced by immunoSEQ multiplex PCR, and TCRdb holds only the in-frame ones, with some missing. The sample consists of around 77,000 clones, 90% to 95% of them appearing once. Study-wide results and caveats: After transplant, early declines in HvG clones were associated with peak levels of circulating GvH clones. The recipient marrow held GvH clones, and some of them showed up first in ileum or blood. Allografts of one patient group, those with graft-donor T cell macrochimerism, had high graft-versus-host to host-versus-graft clonal ratios.

The sequence derives from a human donor who received an intestinal transplant. Specimen: unstimulated CD8+ T cells sorted from spleen or lymph node cells, collected before intestinal transplant. The chain carries TRBV7-6 and TRBJ2-1; possibly TRBD2 for D (6 bases). This CDR3 is CASSLVVGLREFF. DNA for the CDR3: TGTGCCAGCAGCTTAGTAGTCGGACTACGAGAGTTCTTC.